This TCR beta chain was observed in a study of breast tumors, draining lymph nodes, adjacent tissues (dated by TCRdb to 2016 to 2018). About the full investigation: Breast cancer patients provided tumor, adjacent nontumor tissue and axillary lymph nodes, and the study compared the TCR beta repertoires across these three sources. In human breast cancer, the study set out to assess how tumor, surrounding tissue and draining lymph node repertoires relate to one another and whether T cells might be exchanged between them.

Sequencing instrument: Illumina HiSeq 2000. TCR beta chain libraries were generated through multiplex PCR amplification. High-throughput sequencing was used to analyze the amplified TCR beta chain products. TCRdb reanalyzed the raw reads on its own, using fastp at Q25 for trimming and MiXCR for clone calling, and kept in-frame beta chains. All rows with the same CDR3 protein become a single entry with the most common DNA and genes. The sample includes about 200,000 distinct CDR3 sequences, with about 32% observed a single time. Together, the top ten hold roughly 4.3% of the sample. Comments on this clonotype: The target of this receptor is not known. A much larger clone sits a single nucleotide away, making a read error possible.

General conclusions and limits of the study: The similarity between tumor and nontumor tissue repertoires was significantly greater in luminal-like breast cancer than in basal-like breast cancer. The data were considered consistent with most tumor T cells being derived from the lymph node and subsequently expanding within tumor tissue. The conclusion that tumor T cells originate in lymph nodes was framed as consistent with a hypothesis rather than directly demonstrated. T-cell repertoire diversity in tumors was found to be lower than in lymph nodes but higher than in nontumor tissue, and preferential V and J gene usage was observed.

The axillary draining lymph nodes of breast cancer patients were the source of the lymph node samples. The CDR3 goes from the cysteine to the phenylalanine over 13 residues. The CDR3 DNA has 39 bases and is translated from base 1. Based on the germline V gene (reference sequence), the CDR1 and CDR2 sequences are DFQATT and SNEGSKA. This clonotype originated in a female donor with breast cancer. Some clones in this sample may be carry-over from other donors' samples. This sequence uses TRBV20-1 and TRBJ2-7; TRBD2 lines up with 9 middle nucleotides. Sequencing was performed on axillary lymph node tissue. The CDR3 protein sequence reads: CSAAGTSIYAQYF. At the DNA level, the sequence is TGCAGTGCAGCCGGGACTAGCATTTACGCGCAGTACTTC.